The clone carrying this TCR beta chain occurred a few times. The data were taken from a study of OX40 agonist ivuxolimab in advanced cancers. CDR3 length: 14 amino acids. Germline V gives CDR1 SNHLY, CDR2 FYNNEI. V lost 6 bases, J lost 6 bases, and 2 bases stayed unmatched. Measured with immunoSEQ multiplex PCR; TCRdb has only the in-frame clones, and not every one. Here the sample spans just under 20,000 clones, 65% to 90% being singletons. The source is an adult with an advanced solid tumor such as melanoma, head and neck, liver or kidney cancer. The source material was CD4+ or CD8+ T cells sorted from blood, sampled in a trial of the OX40 agonist ivuxolimab. The chain links TRBV2 to TRBJ2-2; 12 bases match TRBD1. The CDR3 region is CASRGQGAAGELFF. CDR3 nucleotides: TGTGCCAGCAGGGGACAGGGGGCGGCCGGGGAGCTGTTTTTT.